These 29 T cell receptor beta chains share one sample of origin, sequenced in a study of CD4 and CD8 cells across lung adenocarcinoma regions (dated by TCRdb to 2016 to 2019). Libraries came from PCR. The sequencer listed for this sample is HiSeq X Ten. The raw public data were reprocessed by TCRdb itself: fastp quality trimming at Q25, MiXCR clonotype calling, in-frame beta chains only. Identical CDR3 proteins give one entry, which carries the most common genes and DNA. The sample table shows 1,900 or so distinct CDR3 sequences, and about half are seen once. Around 21% of the sample is in the top ten clones. Sequences were obtained from CD4+ T cells from the center of a lung tumor. This sample's cell subset or site label indicates: tumor center region. All receptors come from a female donor with lung adenocarcinoma. The CD4 and CD8 labels of this study may be unreliable.

This clonotype is large by share. The chain carries TRBV6-1 and TRBJ2-2; D gene uncertain. The CDR3 totals 12 residues. The germline V and J ends were trimmed by 3 bases and 7 bases, with 6 bases remaining between them. The germline V gene has CDR1 MNHNS and CDR2 SASEGT. The CDR3 loop is CASSDMVGELFF. The DNA of the CDR3 is TGTGCCAGCAGTGATATGGTCGGGGAGCTGTTTTTT.

The CDR3 bases are TGTGCCAGCAGTTACAAACAGGGCGATGAGCAGTTCTTC. Protein product: CASSYKQGDEQFF. The rearrangement uses TRBV6-5 and TRBJ2-1; possibly TRBD1 for D (6 bases). V lost 2 bases and J 8 bases, leaving 10 bases between the germline ends. Germline V gene lookup returns CDR1 MNHEY and CDR2 SVGAGI. This CDR3 is 13 amino acids long.

The chain employs TRBV6-5 and TRBJ2-1; a possible D gene is TRBD2 (6 bases). V lost 4 bases to trimming and J lost 3 bases, with 7 bases between them. The CDR3 loop spans 13 amino acids. Germline V gene lookup returns CDR1 MNHEY and CDR2 SVGAGI. DNA for the CDR3: TGTGCCAGCAGTTGGGGACTCTACAATGAGCAGTTCTTC. Its translation: CASSWGLYNEQFF.

By sample share, this clonotype is medium-sized. The V and J genes are TRBV7-2 and TRBJ2-5, with D perhaps TRBD1 or TRBD2 (5 bases each). The CDR3 is 15 residues long. V lost 2 bases and J 3 bases, leaving 13 bases between the germline ends. Germline CDR1 reads SGHTA; CDR2 reads FQGNSA. In nucleotides, the CDR3 is TGTGCCAGCAGCTTAACTGGGACCGGGGAAGAGACCCAGTACTTC. Its translation: CASSLTGTGEETQYF.

This chain uses TRBV6-1 with TRBJ1-2; TRBD1 matches at 9 bases. From germline, CDR1 is MNHNS and CDR2 SASEGT. CDR3 length equals 16 residues. With 6 bases clipped from V and 4 bases from J, the junction kept 12 bases outside the gene matches. This CDR3 is CASRDRDRARSYGYTF. The CDR3 nucleotides are TGTGCCAGCAGAGACCGGGACAGGGCCCGATCCTATGGCTACACCTTC.

By share of the sample, this clonotype is medium-sized. This chain uses TRBV6-1 with TRBJ2-3, with a tentative D call TRBD1 (7 bases). Germline CDR1 reads MNHNS; CDR2 reads SASEGT. This CDR3 has 15 residues. V was pared by 5 bases and J by 4 bases, with 16 bases between. The CDR3 region is CASSRDSGSSDTQYF. CDR3 DNA: TGTGCCAGCAGTCGGGACAGCGGGTCGTCAGATACGCAGTATTTT.

V is TRBV6-1 and J is TRBJ1-5, with a weak D call TRBD1 (5 bases). V shed 7 bases and J shed 0 bases, with 10 bases lying between them. Germline V gene sequence: CDR1 MNHNS, CDR2 SASEGT. The CDR3 loop spans 14 amino acids. CDR3 sequence reads: CASIGQISNQPQHF. The CDR3 nucleotides read TGTGCCAGCATCGGACAAATTAGCAATCAGCCCCAGCATTTT.

The chain carries TRBV10-2 and TRBJ2-3; 7 bases match TRBD2. This CDR3 contains 15 residues. CDR1 and CDR2 (germline): WSHSY, SAAADI. Unmatched junction bases numbered 6, after V lost 2 bases and J lost 4 bases. The DNA for the CDR3 is TGCGCCAGCAGTGAGAGTGTGACTAGCTCAGATACGCAGTATTTT. It specifies CASSESVTSSDTQYF.

This clonotype has a single count. The junction departs from the called germline gene at one end, perhaps through a read error. This chain uses TRBV6-1 with TRBJ2-5; TRBD2 matches at 9 bases. Germline V CDR1 and CDR2: MNHNS, SASEGT. The CDR3 runs 18 residues. CDR3 bases: TGTGCCAGCAGTGAAGTAGCGGGCGGGGGGGGGGACCAAGATACCCAGTATTTC. Its protein is CASSEVAGGGGDQDTQYF.

This clonotype was counted only a few times. The rearrangement uses TRBV6-1 and TRBJ2-5, with D possibly TRBD2 on 5 matching bases. The germline CDR1 and CDR2 sequences are MNHNS and SASEGT. The CDR3 runs to 13 residues. Trimming removed 8 bases at V and 4 bases at J, with 14 bases between. Written as DNA, the CDR3 is TGTGCCAGCGGATATACTAGTTTAGAGACCCAGTACTTC. Encoded protein: CASGYTSLETQYF.

This clonotype was seen once. The chain recombines TRBV27 with TRBJ2-1, with 7 nucleotides matching TRBD1. The CDR3 is made up of 13 amino acids. The germline V gene has CDR1 MNHEY and CDR2 SMNVEV (reference sequence). V was pared by 5 bases and J by 5 bases, with 3 bases of the junction left unmatched. CDR3 sequence reads: CASSPGTDNEQFF. The CDR3 nucleotides read TGTGCCAGCAGTCCCGGGACAGACAATGAGCAGTTCTTC.

The rearrangement joins TRBV6-2 or TRBV6-3 to TRBJ2-3, with TRBD1 matching 7 bases. Germline CDR1 reads MNHEY; CDR2 reads SVGEGT. This CDR3 has 15 amino acids. J gave up 3 bases and V 5 bases, and 8 bases lay outside the gene matches. In DNA, the CDR3 is TGTGCCAGCAGTCGAGACAGGGAAGGGACAGATACGCAGTATTTT. It specifies CASSRDREGTDTQYF.

In its sample, this clonotype was seen a few times. V is TRBV11-2 and J is TRBJ2-1; D remains ambiguous. Germline V lookup: CDR1 SGHAT, CDR2 FQNNGV. The V end was cut by 3 bases, the J end by 15 bases, with 12 bases between. CDR3 size: 11 residues. CDR3 nucleotides: TGTGCCAGCAGCTTCGGTCTACGTCTGTTCTTC. This codes for CASSFGLRLFF.

Relative to its sample, this clonotype is large. The rearrangement uses TRBV27 and TRBJ2-1; the D is unclear. The J call may be in error: the DNA end matches TRBJ2-5 better. The CDR3 is 13 amino acids. Germline CDR1 MNHEY, CDR2 SMNVEV (reference sequence). This CDR3 reads CASSPRKGETQYF. In DNA form, the CDR3 reads TGTGCCAGCAGTCCGCGGAAGGGAGAGACCCAGTACTTC.

This sequence joins TRBV6-5 and TRBJ2-4; D may correspond to TRBD1 or TRBD2 (6 bases each). V was clipped by 0 bases and J by 13 bases, with 22 bases between them. CDR3 length: 16 residues. Germline CDR1 and CDR2: MNHEY and SVGAGI. CDR3: CASSYSSGAWSNEQYF. The CDR3 nucleotides are TGTGCCAGCAGTTACTCGTCGGGGGCCTGGTCCAATGAGCAGTACTTC.

By its share, this clonotype is large (0.1 to 1%). The chain recombines TRBV6-1 with TRBJ2-3; no definite D call. The CDR3 contains 11 residues. The V end lost 5 bases, the J end lost 8 bases, and 8 bases lay between the germline ends. Germline CDR1 and CDR2: MNHNS and SASEGT. The DNA of the CDR3 is TGTGCCAGCAGTCGGATACGTACGCAGTATTTT. This encodes CASSRIRTQYF.

This sequence joins TRBV6-5 and TRBJ1-1; tentative D call: TRBD1 (5 bases). The V end lost 0 bases, the J end lost 8 bases, and 13 bases lay between the germline ends. The CDR3 has 14 amino acids. Per germline, CDR1 MNHEY and CDR2 SVGAGI. The DNA for the CDR3 is TGTGCCAGCAGTTACTCGAACCCCCGGGGGGAAGCTTTCTTT. This encodes CASSYSNPRGEAFF.

This chain joins TRBV14 and TRBJ2-1, with 10 bases aligning to TRBD2. The J call may be in error: the DNA end matches TRBJ2-5 better. Germline V gene lookup returns CDR1 SGHDN and CDR2 FVKESK. The CDR3 totals 16 residues. CDR3 sequence: CASSQVGLARQETQYF. The CDR3 bases are TGTGCCAGCAGCCAAGTGGGACTAGCGAGGCAAGAGACCCAGTACTTC.

The table lists this clonotype with a count of one. A read error may explain this, as a much larger clone is one base away. The chain combines TRBV6-1 with TRBJ2-2; 10 bases line up with TRBD2. The CDR3 extends over 14 amino acids. The ends lost 8 bases at V and 3 bases at J; junction bases unmatched: 3. Germline-derived CDR1 and CDR2 are MNHNS and SASEGT. As DNA, the CDR3 is TGTGCCAGCGTCCTAGCGGGAGACACCGGGGAGCTGTTTTTT. Translation: CASVLAGDTGELFF.

This clonotype is medium-sized within its sample. The V and J genes are TRBV6-1 and TRBJ2-1; the match to TRBD2 covers 10 bases. CDR3 length: 14 amino acids. V lost 7 bases to trimming and J lost 6 bases; unmatched junction nucleotides: 6. CDR1 and CDR2 (germline): MNHNS, SASEGT. The DNA of the CDR3 is TGTGCCAGCAACGAGCGGGAGGGCTTCAATGAGCAGTTCTTC. Protein: CASNEREGFNEQFF.

CDR3 sequence: CASSYSKFNHPLQFF. The CDR3 bases are TGTGCCAGCAGTTACTCGAAGTTCAACCACCCCTTACAGTTCTTC. V gene TRBV6-5 combines with J gene TRBJ2-1; D remains ambiguous. Germline lookup yields CDR1 MNHEY and CDR2 SVGAGI. The germline V and J ends were trimmed by 0 bases and 13 bases, with 19 bases remaining between them. The CDR3 runs 15 residues.

By frequency in the sample, this clonotype is large. V gene TRBV6-1 combines with J gene TRBJ2-1; D assignment may be TRBD1 or TRBD2 (6 bases each). Trimming cost V 2 bases and J 3 bases, with 8 bases left between them. There are 14 residues in the CDR3. Germline lookup yields CDR1 MNHNS and CDR2 SASEGT. CDR3 DNA: TGTGCCAGCAGTGAAAGGGGGGTCTACAATGAGCAGTTCTTC. Translation gives CASSERGVYNEQFF.

This clonotype is labeled large (0.1 to 1%). V gene TRBV7-2 combines with J gene TRBJ2-3; 7 nucleotides agree with TRBD2. Losses at the gene ends were 2 bases for V and 4 bases for J; bases not matched to a gene: 6. The CDR3 is 15 residues long. Germline V gives CDR1 SGHTA, CDR2 FQGNSA. The CDR3 sequence: CASSLKAGRADTQYF. DNA of the CDR3: TGTGCCAGCAGCTTAAAAGCGGGAAGGGCAGATACGCAGTATTTT.

This clonotype is labeled hyperexpanded. The V gene is TRBV27, the J gene TRBJ2-1, with 9 nucleotides matching TRBD2. CDR3 length: 18 residues. Per the germline V gene, CDR1 is MNHEY and CDR2 is SMNVEV (reference sequence). After removal of 5 bases from V and 3 bases from J, the junction contained 14 bases not matched to a gene. The CDR3 DNA follows: TGTGCCAGCAGTACGGGACTAGCCAGATCAGGACGCTACAATGAGCAGTTCTTC. Its translation: CASSTGLARSGRYNEQFF.

The chain employs TRBV24-1 and TRBJ2-1; 8 bases align to TRBD2. The CDR3 runs to 16 residues. CDR1 is KGHDR, CDR2 SFDVKD, per germline. The V segment lost 4 bases and the J segment 3 bases; nucleotides outside the gene matches: 7. The chain's CDR3 is CATSDSSGIFYNEQFF. The CDR3 DNA reads as TGTGCCACCAGTGACAGTAGCGGGATATTCTACAATGAGCAGTTCTTC.

This clonotype is medium-sized. This sequence joins TRBV4-2 and TRBJ2-1; possibly TRBD2 for D (6 bases). The CDR3 runs to 17 residues. Trimming cost V 0 bases and J 0 bases, with 12 bases left between them. Germline V gene lookup returns CDR1 LGHNA and CDR2 YNFKEQ. CDR3 DNA: TGTGCCAGCAGCCAAGAATGGCGGGGCAGCTCCTACAATGAGCAGTTCTTC. It yields the protein CASSQEWRGSSYNEQFF.

This rearrangement joins TRBV7-8 to TRBJ2-2, with 8 bases aligning to TRBD2. The CDR3 consists of 16 residues. The V gene's germline CDR1 is SGHVS and CDR2 FQNEAQ. Trimming at V came to 5 bases and at J to 5 bases, leaving 10 bases not matched to a gene. CDR3 region: CASSERAGVLTGELFF. As DNA, the CDR3 is TGTGCCAGCAGCGAAAGAGCGGGAGTGTTGACCGGGGAGCTGTTTTTT.

The genes are TRBV6-1 and TRBJ2-1, with D perhaps TRBD2 (6 bases). Germline V gives CDR1 MNHNS, CDR2 SASEGT. The CDR3 covers 17 residues. Trimming removed 0 bases from V and 0 bases from J, with 12 bases in between. The CDR3 region is CASSEANPGSSYNEQFF. The CDR3 nucleotides read TGTGCCAGCAGTGAAGCGAACCCCGGGAGCTCCTACAATGAGCAGTTCTTC.

Concerning this clonotype itself: This may come from a read error, since a much larger clone is one base off. The chain joins TRBV5-1 to TRBJ2-5, with 8 bases that match TRBD2. J gave up 11 bases and V 4 bases, and 16 bases lay outside the gene matches. This CDR3 comprises 15 residues. Germline V gives CDR1 SGHRS, CDR2 YFSETQ. The CDR3 DNA follows: TGCGCCAGCAGCCCCCGGAGAGCGGGAGACAATGAGCAGTACTTC. This gives the protein CASSPRRAGDNEQYF.